These 11 T cell receptor beta chains were sequenced from one sample in a study of vaccination and CD4 T cells after COVID-19. Oncomine TCR Beta short-read sequencing was applied to DNA from cultured CD4+ T cells. TCRdb recomputed calls from the PCR reads with MiXCR, one row per CDR3 protein. The table lists fewer than 30,000 distinct CDR3 sequences, around two fifths of them singletons. No antigen is known for these receptors. The time point denotes: late sampling 161 to 241 days after vaccination in three convalescent patients. Described treatment: roughly ten-day PBMC culture with coronavirus spike peptide pools or control peptides (ViraFEST assay). The sample here was CD4+ T cells from blood, cultured in vitro, taken about 7 months after SARS-CoV-2 vaccination. These TCRs come from a human donor who had recovered from COVID-19.

V usage is TRBV7-8 and J usage is TRBJ1-5; a possible D gene is TRBD1 (6 bases). Germline values: CDR1 SGHVS, CDR2 FQNEAQ. Trimming left V 5 bases short and J 6 bases short, with 14 bases between. This CDR3 has 14 residues. CDR3 in DNA: TGTGCCAGCAGCAGACAGGCTGGGGTTCAGCCCCAGCATTTT. It yields the protein CASSRQAGVQPQHF.

The chain couples TRBV7-8 to TRBJ1-1; possible D gene TRBD1, 6 bases. This CDR3 is 15 amino acids long. Germline loops: CDR1 SGHVS, CDR2 FQNEAQ. V gave up 4 bases and J gave up 2 bases, with 14 bases separating them. The CDR3: CASSYAGTTNTEAFF. Here the CDR3 DNA reads TGTGCCAGCAGCTACGCCGGGACAACTAACACTGAAGCTTTCTTT.

This clonotype was recorded a few times. The rearrangement uses TRBV18 and TRBJ1-2; tentative D call: TRBD1 (6 bases). The CDR3 is 15 amino acids. Between the trimmed V and J ends, which lost 6 bases and 8 bases, there was a span of 22 bases. The germline V gene encodes CDR1 KGHSH and CDR2 LQKENI. DNA for the CDR3: TGTGCCAGCTCGCTCCACCCAACAGGGTTTGGAGGCTACACCTTC. Translation gives CASSLHPTGFGGYTF. The variable domain in full, with the rest retrieved from reference TRBV18 and TRBJ1-2, is NAGVMQNPRHLVRRRGQEARLRCSPMKGHSHVYWYRQLPEEGLKFMVYLQKENIIDESGMPKERFSAEFPKEGPSILRIQQVVRGDSAAYFCASSLHPTGFGGYTFGSGTRLTVV.

The chain combines TRBV11-3 with TRBJ2-3, with a possible D match to TRBD1 (5 bases). Trimming removed 5 bases from V and 2 bases from J, with 8 bases in between. CDR1 and CDR2 (germline): SGHNT, YENEEA. The CDR3 is made up of 13 amino acids. CDR3 protein: CASSQGNTDTQYF. The CDR3 bases are TGTGCCAGCAGCCAGGGAAACACAGATACGCAGTATTTT.

This clonotype was seen more than once but under ten times. This chain uses TRBV6-1 with TRBJ2-5; TRBD1 or TRBD2 may be the D gene (5 bases each). V gave up 7 bases and J gave up 1 base, with 13 bases separating them. The CDR3 length is 14 residues. Germline V gives CDR1 MNHNS, CDR2 SASEGT. The CDR3 sequence: CASKQRGVQETQYF. CDR3 bases: TGTGCCAGCAAACAACGAGGGGTCCAAGAGACCCAGTACTTC.

This clonotype was picked up a small number of times. The chain uses TRBV6-5 and TRBJ1-5; 8 bases match TRBD1. The V segment lost 4 bases and the J segment 7 bases; nucleotides outside the gene matches: 9. CDR3 length: 15 residues. CDR1 is MNHEY and CDR2 is SVGAGI in the germline V gene. CDR3 in DNA: TGTGCCAGCAGTTCGATGGACAGGGTCTCACAGCCCCAGCATTTT. It specifies CASSSMDRVSQPQHF.

V is TRBV5-1 and J is TRBJ1-5, with D tentatively TRBD1 (5 bases). The CDR3 runs to 15 residues. Germline V gives CDR1 SGHRS, CDR2 YFSETQ. Trimming took 4 bases from V and 3 from J, leaving 14 bases between them. CDR3: CASSEGTSDNQPQHF. The CDR3 DNA reads TGCGCCAGCAGCGAGGGGACTAGCGACAATCAGCCCCAGCATTTT.

This chain joins TRBV27 and TRBJ2-5, with D perhaps being TRBD1 or TRBD2 (6 bases each). The CDR3 is 15 residues long. Trimming left V 3 bases short and J 5 bases short, with 16 bases between. Per germline, CDR1 MNHEY and CDR2 SMNVEV (reference sequence). The DNA for the CDR3 is TGTGCCAGCAGTTTGAGGGGGGTTGAACAGGAGACCCAGTACTTC. Its protein is CASSLRGVEQETQYF.

This clonotype was seen more than once but under ten times. The V and J genes are TRBV27 and TRBJ2-7, with D possibly being TRBD2 (5 bases). Germline loops: CDR1 MNHEY, CDR2 SMNVEV (reference sequence). The CDR3 is made up of 13 amino acids. V was pared by 4 bases and J by 3 bases, with 10 bases between. CDR3 sequence: CASSSSGVYEQYF. CDR3 coding DNA: TGTGCCAGCAGTTCCTCCGGGGTCTACGAGCAGTACTTC.

This clonotype was observed a few times. The chain combines TRBV6-1 with TRBJ1-2, with TRBD1 as a possible D gene (6 bases). The germline gives CDR1 MNHNS, CDR2 SASEGT. This CDR3 comprises 15 residues. Trimming removed 6 bases from V and 4 bases from J, with 18 bases in between. As DNA, the CDR3 is TGTGCCAGCAGGGCGGACAGACTCTTGAGCTATGGCTACACCTTC. This gives the protein CASRADRLLSYGYTF.

This clonotype appeared a few times. The J gene is TRBJ2-1, the V gene TRBV27; 10 bases agree with TRBD2. The CDR3 length is 16 residues. Germline CDR1 and CDR2: MNHEY and SMNVEV (reference sequence). Trimming took 5 bases from V and 3 from J; bases not matched to a gene: 7. This CDR3 reads CASSPRTSGIYNEQFF. The DNA for the CDR3 is TGTGCCAGCAGTCCTCGGACTAGCGGAATCTACAATGAGCAGTTCTTC.